One sample yielded the 6 T cell receptor beta chains listed below, sequenced in a study of human T cells and chemical hapten exposure. TCRdb reprocessed the RACE reads with MiXCR, giving one entry per CDR3 protein. The table records fewer than 300,000 distinct CDR3 sequences, more than 6.5% of them present only once. As to time point: pre-sensitization, week 0. The treatment denotes: therapeutic diphenylcyclopropenone sensitization with weekly scalp DPC. This specimen was whole blood, taken in connection with sensitization to the hapten diphenylcyclopropenone (DPC). Receptor source: a woman aged 40 to 50 with alopecia areata. Some clones in this sample may be carry-over from other donors' samples.

The chain employs TRBV7-2 and TRBJ1-4, with D perhaps TRBD1 (5 bases). The CDR3 is 11 residues long. With 11 bases removed from V and 6 bases from J, the gap between germline ends came to 10 bases. Looked up from germline, CDR1 is SGHTA and CDR2 is FQGNSA. CDR3 sequence (DNA): TGTGCCGTACAGGAGGATGAAAAACTGTTTTTT. It encodes CAVQEDEKLFF. Full variable domain (remainder filled in from reference TRBV7-2 and TRBJ1-4): GAGVSQSPSNKVTEKGKDVELRCDPISGHTALYWYRQSLGQGLEFLIYFQGNSAPDKSGLPSDRFSAERTGGSVSTLTIQRTQQEDSAVYLCAVQEDEKLFFGSGTQLSVL.

Notes on this clonotype: Just one base apart from a much larger clone, this may be a read error. V usage is TRBV20-1 and J usage is TRBJ2-1; D ambiguous. The CDR3 totals 14 residues. Germline V lookup: CDR1 DFQATT, CDR2 SNEGSKA (reference sequence). The DNA of the CDR3 is TGCTGTGCTAGAGCTCTGGCGGCCTACAATGAGCAGTTCTTC. It specifies CCARALAAYNEQFF.

This clonotype was counted at least ten times. This chain connects TRBV6-6 to TRBJ1-2, with D unclear. The V gene's germline CDR1 is MNHNY and CDR2 SVGAGI (reference sequence). V dropped 8 bases and J dropped 7 bases, with 17 bases sitting between them. CDR3 length equals 13 residues. CDR3 in DNA: TGTGCCAGCCGCCCAACCCAAGGCAGTGGCTACACCTTC. Its protein product is CASRPTQGSGYTF.

CDR3 sequence: CASSSRSLDTIYF. CDR3 in DNA: TGTGCCAGCAGCTCGCGTTCTTTAGACACCATATATTTT. The chain is built from TRBV12-3 or TRBV12-4 and TRBJ1-3; D remains unclear. Trimming stripped 6 bases from V and 8 bases from J, with 14 bases between. This CDR3 is built from 13 residues.

This clonotype came up many times. V usage is TRBV12-3 or TRBV12-4 and J usage is TRBJ1-2, with TRBD1 matching 8 bases. This CDR3 is 15 amino acids long. Trimming at V came to 5 bases and at J to 5 bases, leaving 10 bases not matched to a gene. Here the CDR3 reads CASSADGQGAYGYTF. DNA of the CDR3: TGTGCCAGCAGTGCTGACGGACAGGGAGCTTATGGCTACACCTTC.

This clonotype appeared a few times. Here the CDR3 DNA reads TGTGCCAGCAGCCCCACCAGAGCGGCCACTAGCACAGATACGCAGTATTTT. Amino acids: CASSPTRAATSTDTQYF. The V gene is TRBV7-3, the J gene TRBJ2-3; D is possibly TRBD2 (5 bases). Deletions cut 5 bases from V and 0 bases from J, with 18 bases between. From germline, CDR1 is SGHTA and CDR2 FQGTGA. This CDR3 is built from 17 residues.